This TCR beta chain was identified during a study of T cells in Graves' hyperthyroidism and ophthalmopathy (dated by TCRdb to the late 2010s). For the wider study: Peripheral blood samples were taken at the time of initial diagnosis, prior to any treatment. To identify TCR V-J signatures that set the groups apart, the researchers used a discovery cohort of 100 patients, made up of 43 with Graves' ophthalmopathy and about 59 with stable Graves' hyperthyroidism. Whether ophthalmopathy could be predicted prospectively was tested in an independent validation cohort made up of 18 to 20 hyperthyroidism patients plus 17 patients who later progressed to ophthalmopathy. The roughly 91 discovery patients were randomly divided into training and test sets at a 7:3 ratio. In roughly six Graves' hyperthyroidism patients, the study also compared T-cell repertoires from thyroid tissue with T-cell repertoires from blood. Once sampling was done, hyperthyroidism patients were given methimazole at a starting dose of 30 mg daily, whereas ophthalmopathy patients were given high-dose intravenous methylprednisolone. The paper reports TCR Vbeta CDR3 sequencing of approximately 140 peripheral blood samples: 43 ophthalmopathy, under 80 hyperthyroidism and around 17 progressor patients. Here is what the overall study found, with its caveats: No statistical method was used to set the sample size in advance, and investigators knew the group allocation. In cross-validation, a model built on a 13 V-J signature told ophthalmopathy apart from stable hyperthyroidism with over 85% sensitivity and around 84% specificity, and in testing the same model reached 80%/75%. During validation, the model predicted progression to ophthalmopathy a median of around 6 months ahead of onset, with roughly 65% sensitivity and roughly 72% specificity. Most expanded thyroid clonotypes (frequency above 0.001) were also detected in blood, a finding suggesting that blood repertoires may reflect thyroid immune responses.

Stable Graves' hyperthyroidism was defined as the absence of progression to ophthalmopathy over 18 months of follow-up. Hyperthyroidism patients were newly diagnosed, with disease duration under 2 months, and aged 18 to 65 years. Patients with uncontrolled infections, other autoimmune diseases, pregnancy or lactation were excluded. Diagnoses were established on the basis of clinical symptoms, serum thyroxine and TRAb, thyroid ultrasound, and orbital computed tomography. PBMCs were separated from about 10 ml of fresh peripheral blood using Ficoll-Paque density gradient centrifugation. Total RNA was extracted with Trizol reagent, and quality was checked on an Agilent 2100 Bioanalyzer. Including the terminal cysteine and phenylalanine, the CDR3 comprises 17 residues. Of the read, only the CDR3 DNA is kept; its 51 bases are in frame from base 1. V is cut back by 5 bases and J by 5 bases, with 16 bases in the junction unmatched. CDR1 and CDR2 (GTSNPN, SVGIG) derive from the germline V gene (reference sequence).

In this sample, this clonotype turned up many times. The specificity of this receptor is unknown. No much larger clonotype is one base removed from it; base qualities were not supplied. The TCR beta CDR3 regions were amplified from the RNA transcripts. A first-round RT-PCR of the TCR CDR3 used the HTBI primer set with the Qiagen OneStep RT-PCR kit. Libraries were constructed in a second round of multiplex PCR, after which size selection and purification were carried out. Libraries were sequenced paired-end with 100 bp reads on an Illumina HiSeq2000. Per the source publication's procedure: SOAPnuke was used to process the raw data, throwing out any read that contained adapters or uncalled bases, had a mean Phred below 15, or lacked an exact constant-primer or identifier match. High-quality paired reads were merged with COPE v1.2.5, and unique nucleotide sequences were defined as clonotypes. MiTCR v1.1 was used to align clonotypes to the IMGT TRBV, TRBD and TRBJ reference segments. The analysis included only V-J combinations with a frequency above 0.0001, which together covered about 99% of the repertoires. The TCS score was defined as F50 (clonal expansion) divided by E x V (chaos), with BLOSUM62-based TCRdist calculated between CDR3 peptides within each V-J. Welch's t-statistics and random forest reduced 514 V-J features to fewer than 15, which were used in a naive Bayes classifier (R e1071). The public reads were quality trimmed at Q25 with fastp and then assembled into clones with MiXCR by TCRdb, keeping productive beta chains. Entries that share a CDR3 protein sequence are merged under the most common genes and DNA. What appears here as the V and J calls and clone size reflects TCRdb's work, not the paper's. The sample yields hundreds of thousands of distinct CDR3 sequences; approximately 15% were counted once. 9.5% to 13% of the sample is in the top ten clones.

The chain couples TRBV30 to TRBJ2-7, and TRBD1 aligns with 12 junction nucleotides. This TCR came from a woman younger than 30 with Graves' hyperthyroidism. Sequenced material: blood. The nucleotide sequence reads as follows: TGTGCCTGGGCCTCCTCCTACCGGGACAGGGGGCACAACGAGCAGTACTTC. Its protein reads: CAWASSYRDRGHNEQYF.